Shown below are 18 T cell receptor beta chains from a single sample sequenced in a study of blood T cell repertoires in COVID-19. Libraries were prepared by immunoSEQ multiplex PCR; TCRdb keeps only in-frame clonotypes and omits some of them. Of about 250,000 clones in the sample, over 90% were seen once. The sample comprised peripheral blood. The receptors originated from a man between 25 and 39 years old with COVID-19, enrolled during active disease.

V gene TRBV2 combines with J gene TRBJ1-4; D possibly corresponds to TRBD1 (6 bases). There are 14 residues in the CDR3. V was cut by 7 bases and J by 4 bases, with 13 bases left in between. The V gene's germline CDR1 is SNHLY and CDR2 FYNNEI. As DNA, the CDR3 is TGTGCCAGCACATCCGGGACAAATAATGAAAAACTGTTTTTT. It encodes CASTSGTNNEKLFF.

This sequence joins TRBV25-1 and TRBJ2-3, with D possibly TRBD2 on 5 matching bases. CDR3 length: 14 residues. V shed 4 bases and J shed 0 bases, with 8 bases lying between them. Per the germline V gene, CDR1 is MGHDK and CDR2 is SYGVNS. CDR3 protein: CASSGGYSTDTQYF. The CDR3 DNA reads as TGTGCCAGCAGTGGCGGGTATAGCACAGATACGCAGTATTTT. The complete variable domain, with remaining parts taken from reference TRBV25-1 and TRBJ2-3, reads EADIYQTPRYLVIGTGKKITLECSQTMGHDKMYWYQQDPGMELHLIHYSYGVNSTEKGDLSSESTVSRIRTEHFPLTLESARPSHTSQYLCASSGGYSTDTQYFGPGTRLTVL.

The chain couples TRBV18 to TRBJ2-3, with D possibly TRBD2 on 6 matching bases. V dropped 6 bases and J dropped 1 base, with 17 bases sitting between them. The CDR3 spans 16 residues. The germline gives CDR1 KGHSH, CDR2 LQKENI. The CDR3 sequence: CASSLEPTGGTDTQYF. The CDR3 region has the DNA TGTGCCAGCTCCCTGGAACCTACGGGAGGCACAGATACGCAGTATTTT.

This CDR3 is CASSQNAGRGTDTQYF. CDR3 bases: TGCGCCAGCAGCCAAAACGCGGGGAGGGGGACAGATACGCAGTATTTT. V is TRBV5-1 and J is TRBJ2-3, with D possibly matching TRBD2 (7 bases). CDR3 length equals 16 residues. Trimming stripped 4 bases from V and 3 bases from J, with 18 bases between. From germline, CDR1 is SGHRS and CDR2 YFSETQ.

V gene TRBV19 combines with J gene TRBJ1-2; TRBD1 matches 8 bases. The CDR3 runs 13 residues. Germline V gene sequence: CDR1 LNHDA, CDR2 SQIVND (reference sequence). V gave up 6 bases and J gave up 8 bases; unmatched junction bases: 8. CDR3 coding DNA: TGTGCCAGTAGGCCTCAGGGGGCTCTAGGCTACACCTTC. Its translation: CASRPQGALGYTF.

The sample holds one count of this clone. The chain recombines TRBV7-2 with TRBJ1-1; D call uncertain. The germline CDR1 and CDR2 sequences are SGHTA and FQGNSA. This CDR3 is 14 amino acids long. V was shortened by 7 bases and J by 3 bases, with 15 bases between the two germline ends. The CDR3 loop is CASNIRGGYTEAFF. The CDR3 coding sequence is TGTGCCAGCAACATCCGTGGTGGCTACACTGAAGCTTTCTTT.

The rearrangement joins TRBV3-1 (or the pseudogene TRBV3-2) to TRBJ1-1, with D perhaps TRBD1 (5 bases). This CDR3 spans 16 amino acids. Germline CDR1 and CDR2: LGHDT and YNNKEL (reference sequence). V lost 0 bases and J lost 2, with 13 bases in between. The CDR3 bases are TGTGCCAGCAGCCAAGATGTTGTAGGGGATAACACTGAAGCTTTCTTT. This encodes CASSQDVVGDNTEAFF.

V is TRBV3-1 (or the pseudogene TRBV3-2) and J is TRBJ1-1; maybe TRBD1 (5 bases). The V gene's germline CDR1 is LGHDT and CDR2 YNNKEL (reference sequence). The CDR3 has 13 residues. The ends were cut back, 4 bases at V and 6 bases at J, with 12 bases in the middle. The CDR3 DNA reads as TGTGCCAGCAGCCTTGCGGGGGATCCTGAAGCTTTCTTT. Amino acids: CASSLAGDPEAFF.

The chain combines TRBV3-1 (or the pseudogene TRBV3-2) with TRBJ1-6, with 7 bases aligning to TRBD1. V was pared by 4 bases and J by 7 bases, with 13 bases of the junction left unmatched. This CDR3 region has 17 residues. The germline gives CDR1 LGHDT, CDR2 YNNKEL (reference sequence). The CDR3, as DNA: TGTGCCAGCAGCCGAACGGGACAGACTAGTTCCAATTCACCCCTCCACTTT. This translates into CASSRTGQTSSNSPLHF.

The chain couples TRBV19 to TRBJ1-5; D may be TRBD1 (6 bases). CDR1 is LNHDA and CDR2 is SQIVND in the germline V gene (reference sequence). This CDR3 spans 15 amino acids. With 5 bases removed from V and 3 bases from J, the gap between germline ends came to 14 bases. The CDR3 sequence: CASSPPGANNQPQHF. Written as DNA, the CDR3 is TGTGCCAGTAGTCCGCCAGGGGCGAACAATCAGCCCCAGCATTTT.

This clone has just one count. The CDR3 coding sequence is TGTGCCAGCTCCGCAAGGCTGACAGGGGACGCTGGCTACACCTTC. Its protein product is CASSARLTGDAGYTF. The V and J genes are TRBV18 and TRBJ1-2; 8 bases agree with TRBD1. There are 15 residues in the CDR3. J gave up 7 bases and V 6 bases, and 13 bases lay outside the gene matches. Germline loops: CDR1 KGHSH, CDR2 LQKENI.

This chain links TRBV5-6 with TRBJ2-2, with TRBD2 matching 9 bases. V shed 4 bases and J 4 bases; nucleotides not matched to a gene: 5. This CDR3 is 15 amino acids long. Per the germline V gene, CDR1 is SGHDT and CDR2 is YYEEEE. The chain's CDR3 is CASSASGGRTGELFF. For the CDR3, the DNA is TGTGCCAGCAGCGCAAGCGGGGGGCGCACCGGGGAGCTGTTTTTT.

The chain recombines TRBV13 with TRBJ2-7, with a tentative D call TRBD2 (5 bases). Germline lookup yields CDR1 PRHDT and CDR2 FYEKMQ (reference sequence). Trimming took off 4 bases at V and 0 bases at J, with 16 bases between the two ends. This CDR3 comprises 16 residues. The CDR3 protein is CASSSRRRRSSYEQYF. The CDR3 DNA reads as TGTGCCAGCAGCTCGCGGAGGCGTAGGAGCTCCTACGAGCAGTACTTC. The entire variable domain, with the rest obtained from reference TRBV13 and TRBJ2-7, is as follows: AAGVIQSPRHLIKEKRETATLKCYPIPRHDTVYWYQQGPGQDPQFLISFYEKMQSDKGSIPDRFSAQQFSDYHSELNMSSLELGDSALYFCASSSRRRRSSYEQYFGPGTRLTVT.

CDR3 residues: CASSLASPEDEQYF. In nucleotides, the CDR3 is TGCGCCAGCAGCTTGGCATCACCGGAGGACGAGCAGTACTTC. The chain couples TRBV5-1 to TRBJ2-7; maybe TRBD2 (5 bases). Trimming removed 0 bases from V and 5 bases from J, with 12 bases in between. The CDR3 covers 14 residues. CDR1 is SGHRS and CDR2 is YFSETQ in the germline V gene. Combining the CDR3 with reference TRBV5-1 and TRBJ2-7 gives the whole variable domain KAGVTQTPRYLIKTRGQQVTLSCSPISGHRSVSWYQQTPGQGLQFLFEYFSETQRNKGNFPGRFSGRQFSNSRSEMNVSTLELGDSALYLCASSLASPEDEQYFGPGTRLTVT.

The chain is built from TRBV7-2 and TRBJ2-5; 8 bases line up with TRBD1. From germline, CDR1 is SGHTA and CDR2 FQGNSA. V shed 2 bases, J shed 5 bases, and the junction held 7 bases outside the gene matches. The CDR3 is 15 residues long. CDR3 protein: CASSLFRGPEETQYF. The CDR3 DNA reads as TGTGCCAGCAGCTTATTCAGGGGGCCTGAGGAGACCCAGTACTTC.

The J gene is TRBJ1-2, the V gene TRBV19; D uncertain. The CDR3 is 11 residues long. The V end lost 8 bases, the J end lost 7 bases, and 11 bases lay between the germline ends. Germline CDR1 reads LNHDA; CDR2 reads SQIVND (reference sequence). The CDR3 spells CASGGSLGYTF. The DNA for the CDR3 is TGTGCCAGTGGCGGATCCCTTGGCTACACCTTC.

This clone was observed once. V usage is TRBV6-6 and J usage is TRBJ1-2, with TRBD1 matching over 7 bases. Per the germline V gene, CDR1 is MNHNY and CDR2 is SVGAGI (reference sequence). V lost 7 bases to trimming and J lost 5 bases; unmatched junction nucleotides: 10. The CDR3 loop spans 14 amino acids. The CDR3 DNA follows: TGTGCCAGCACCAGTCAGGGGGTAGTTTATGGCTACACCTTC. Protein sequence: CASTSQGVVYGYTF.

In this sample, this clone turned up once. The chain employs TRBV23-1 and TRBJ1-2, with D possibly TRBD1 on 6 matching bases. TRBV23-1 is recorded as an ORF, its role being uncertain. V lost 1 base and J 2 bases, leaving 14 bases between the germline ends. The CDR3 totals 16 residues. The CDR3 reads CASSQWGDRRNYGYTF. In DNA, the CDR3 is TGCGCCAGCAGTCAATGGGGCGACAGGCGAAACTATGGCTACACCTTC.